This entry concerns a single T cell receptor beta chain. Per germline, CDR1 SEHNR and CDR2 FQNEAQ (reference sequence). The trim removed 5 bases at V and 7 bases at J, leaving 9 bases unmatched. The CDR3 has 14 residues. This sample is part of a study of blood T cell repertoires in COVID-19. About the study: The origin of the acute and convalescent COVID-19 samples was the United States, Italy and Spain. From T cells, B-cell-depleted T cells, or PBMCs came the material, which was cDNA or gDNA.

Authors' analysis steps: Amplification from reference gene primers served as the basis for estimated nucleated cell counts. Here immunoSEQ multiplex PCR was the method, and the copy in TCRdb shows in-frame clones only, minus some. V and J calls and clone size come straight from that table; D and trimming were deduced from the DNA. The repertoire holds fewer than 35,000 clones, with approximately 85% as singletons. The clonotype comes from an elderly man with active COVID-19. Sequencing input: peripheral blood. The chain couples TRBV7-9 to TRBJ1-1; 8 bases match TRBD1. Written as DNA, the CDR3 is TGTGCCAGCAGCCCCCGACAGGGGAATTTTGAAGCTTTCTTT. Residues: CASSPRQGNFEAFF. Using reference TRBV7-9 and TRBJ1-1 for the parts outside the CDR3, the full variable domain is DTGVSQNPRHKITKRGQNVTFRCDPISEHNRLYWYRQTLGQGPEFLTYFQNEAQLEKSRLLSDRFSAERPKGSFSTLEIQRTEQGDSAMYLCASSPRQGNFEAFFGQGTRLTVV.